This T cell receptor beta chain was recorded in a study of blood T cell repertoires in COVID-19. About the study: Samples came from the United States, Italy and Spain, spanning acute and convalescent COVID-19. From T cells, B-cell-depleted T cells, or PBMCs came the material, which was cDNA or gDNA.

Per the original data handling: Counts of nucleated cells, estimated from reference gene primer amplification, were obtained. The assay was immunoSEQ multiplex PCR, and TCRdb's table has in-frame clones only and misses some. V, J and clone size reflect that table, while D and trimming were determined from the DNA. The table has hundreds of thousands of clones, around nine tenths seen once; the top ten hold 7% to 8%. J was trimmed by 6 bases and V by 5 bases; bases with no gene match: 7. The CDR3 covers 15 residues. Germline loops: CDR1 LNHDA, CDR2 SQIVND (reference sequence). Recruited during active infection, patients (from Seattle) were subsequently followed longitudinally.

J is TRBJ1-3 and V is TRBV19, with 10 bases that match TRBD1. The clonotype comes from a woman in her sixties or seventies with COVID-19, enrolled during active disease. Sequenced sample: peripheral blood. The CDR3 spells CASSASGTGVNTIYF. In DNA form, the CDR3 reads TGTGCCAGTAGTGCCTCCGGGACAGGGGTAAACACCATATATTTT. Complete variable domain (other parts from reference TRBV19 and TRBJ1-3): DGGITQSPKYLFRKEGQNVTLSCEQNLNHDAMYWYRQDPGQGLRLIYYSQIVNDFQKGDIAEGYSVSREKKESFPLTVTSAQKNPTAFYLCASSASGTGVNTIYFGEGSWLTVV.